The next 16 T cell receptor beta chains were all read from a single sample in a study of blood T cells in healthy people across ages. The authors ran a second PCR of about 6 to 11 cycles using a sample-barcoded 5' primer and a J-beta primer mix. TCRdb redid the calling of the 5' RACE reads with MiXCR, one entry per CDR3 protein. The sample lists more than 650,000 distinct CDR3 sequences; around 25% were seen once. These data also formed part of another study, on T cells of mothers and their children.

Sequenced input: blood. The receptors come from a boy younger than 18 in good health.

The V and J genes are TRBV12-3 or TRBV12-4 and TRBJ1-1, with a tentative D call TRBD1 (5 bases). V dropped 7 bases and J dropped 0 bases, with 15 bases sitting between them. The CDR3 spans 15 residues. This CDR3 is CASIHSGQMNTEAFF. The CDR3 DNA reads as TGTGCCAGCATCCACTCGGGGCAGATGAACACTGAAGCTTTCTTT.

The gene calls are TRBV6-5 and TRBJ1-6, with TRBD1 matching over 8 bases. In germline, CDR1 is MNHEY, CDR2 SVGAGI. CDR3 length: 14 residues. The V segment lost 8 bases and the J segment 7 bases; nucleotides outside the gene matches: 7. The CDR3 here is CASRRDRSNSPLHF. DNA for the CDR3: TGTGCCAGCCGGCGGGACAGGAGCAATTCACCCCTCCACTTT.

The rearrangement joins TRBV20-1 to TRBJ2-3; perhaps TRBD2 as D (5 bases). From germline, CDR1 is DFQATT and CDR2 SNEGSKA (reference sequence). The CDR3 consists of 14 residues. Trimming removed 3 bases at V and 0 bases at J, with 10 bases between. The DNA of the CDR3 is TGCAGTGCTAGGGGCGGGTCTAGCACAGATACGCAGTATTTT. Translated: CSARGGSSTDTQYF.

This clonotype was recorded a few times. The rearrangement links TRBV20-1 to TRBJ2-3; weak D call: TRBD2 (7 bases). CDR3 size: 14 residues. Trimming stripped 6 bases from V and 1 base from J, with 14 bases between. Germline V gene data show CDR1 as DFQATT and CDR2 as SNEGSKA (reference sequence). CDR3 in DNA: TGCAGTGCCCTAAGGGGGGGGGGCACAGATACGCAGTATTTT. Translation gives CSALRGGGTDTQYF.

This clonotype was counted between two and nine times. The genes are TRBV6-5 and TRBJ1-2; TRBD1 agrees at 8 bases. The CDR3 is 15 residues long. CDR1 MNHEY and CDR2 SVGAGI come from the germline V gene. V dropped 5 bases and J dropped 6; count of bases not matched to a gene: 11. CDR3 nucleotides: TGTGCCAGCAGTAACCCCGAGGACAGGGTTGATGGCTACACCTTC. This gives the protein CASSNPEDRVDGYTF.

J is TRBJ2-1 and V is TRBV3-1; no clear D gene. The CDR3 length is 15 residues. V lost 2 bases, J lost 0 bases, and 8 bases lay in between. Germline lookup yields CDR1 LGHDT and CDR2 YNNKEL (reference sequence). The CDR3: CASSQIVSSYNEQFF. In DNA form, the CDR3 reads TGTGCCAGCAGCCAAATAGTGAGCTCCTACAATGAGCAGTTCTTC.

In its sample, this clonotype was seen a few times. The chain employs TRBV18 and TRBJ2-7; no definite D call. CDR1 and CDR2 from the germline V gene are KGHSH and LQKENI. This CDR3 has 9 residues. The CDR3 region has the DNA TGTGCCAGCTCACCACCTCGGGCGGTC. This sequence encodes CASSPPRAV.

The chain links TRBV6-6 to TRBJ1-5; a possible D gene is TRBD1 (5 bases). The CDR3 totals 15 residues. Germline values: CDR1 MNHNY, CDR2 SVGAGI (reference sequence). V was clipped by 0 bases and J by 0 bases, with 6 bases between them. The CDR3 region is CASSYSGHSNQPQHF. The CDR3 region has the DNA TGTGCCAGCAGTTACTCGGGGCATAGCAATCAGCCCCAGCATTTT.

The J gene is TRBJ2-3, the V gene TRBV5-1; D is ambiguous. Trimming stripped 1 base from V and 2 bases from J, with 8 bases between. CDR3 size: 14 residues. Per the germline V gene, CDR1 is SGHRS and CDR2 is YFSETQ. The CDR3 sequence is CASSLRQPTDTQYF. The CDR3 DNA sequence: TGCGCCAGCAGCTTGAGGCAGCCCACAGATACGCAGTATTTT. Variable domain in full (rest from reference TRBV5-1 and TRBJ2-3): KAGVTQTPRYLIKTRGQQVTLSCSPISGHRSVSWYQQTPGQGLQFLFEYFSETQRNKGNFPGRFSGRQFSNSRSEMNVSTLELGDSALYLCASSLRQPTDTQYFGPGTRLTVL.

This clonotype turned up a few times. The chain employs TRBV11-2 and TRBJ2-1; TRBD2 aligns across 8 bases. Trimming removed 0 bases from V and 0 bases from J; junction bases left unmatched: 13. This CDR3 is 20 amino acids long. The germline V gene has CDR1 SGHAT and CDR2 FQNNGV. The CDR3 DNA reads as TGTGCCAGCAGCTTAGAAGGGGCCTTTACGGGGGGGTTCTCCTACAATGAGCAGTTCTTC. This gives the protein CASSLEGAFTGGFSYNEQFF.

The chain is built from TRBV24-1 and TRBJ2-2; 10 bases align to TRBD1. The germline V gene has CDR1 KGHDR and CDR2 SFDVKD. Losses at the gene ends were 4 bases for V and 9 bases for J; bases not matched to a gene: 10. CDR3 size: 16 residues. CDR3 nucleotide sequence: TGTGCCACCAGTGAAGGGGACAGGGGCGTTCTCAGGGAGCTGTTTTTT. Its protein is CATSEGDRGVLRELFF.

This clonotype was counted many times. This chain joins TRBV3-1 and TRBJ1-5; TRBD1 might be the D (5 bases). The V end lost 0 bases, the J end lost 7 bases, and 7 bases lay between the germline ends. The germline gives CDR1 LGHDT, CDR2 YNNKEL (reference sequence). CDR3 length equals 13 residues. The CDR3 coding sequence is TGTGCCAGCAGCCAAGAGGGGGGACAGCCCCAGCATTTT. It yields the protein CASSQEGGQPQHF.

This clonotype has only a few counts. The chain uses TRBV20-1 and TRBJ2-4; D is ambiguous. Looked up from germline, CDR1 is DFQATT and CDR2 is SNEGSKA (reference sequence). This CDR3 contains 15 residues. Trimming removed 0 bases at V and 0 bases at J, with 9 bases between. The CDR3 sequence is CSARDRALAKNIQYF. CDR3 in DNA: TGCAGTGCTAGAGATCGAGCCTTAGCCAAAAACATTCAGTACTTC.

The CDR3 loop is CASSQGGTGGGEAFF. CDR3 coding DNA: TGCGCCAGCAGCCAAGGGGGAACAGGGGGAGGGGAAGCTTTCTTT. The chain carries TRBV4-1 and TRBJ1-1; TRBD1 matches 8 bases. V trimming: 1 base; J trimming: 8 bases; junction bases outside the gene matches: 9. The length of the CDR3 is 15 residues. Germline lookup yields CDR1 MGHRA and CDR2 YSYEKL.

This clonotype occurred a few times. The chain combines TRBV6-6 with TRBJ1-5; tentatively, D is TRBD1 (6 bases). This CDR3 is built from 16 residues. V gave up 3 bases and J gave up 7 bases, with 19 bases separating them. Germline values: CDR1 MNHNY, CDR2 SVGAGI (reference sequence). CDR3 DNA sequence: TGTGCCAGCAGTTATGGAGAGGGGGGCTTTGGGCAGCCCCAGCATTTT. It codes for CASSYGEGGFGQPQHF.

The rearrangement joins TRBV4-3 to TRBJ2-7, with D uncertain. CDR1 is LGHNA and CDR2 is YSLEER in the germline V gene. The CDR3 consists of 13 residues. V lost 1 base to trimming and J lost 5 bases, with 9 bases between them. The CDR3 bases are TGCGCCAGCAGCCAAGGTCTGGGTAACGAGCAGTACTTC. Protein product: CASSQGLGNEQYF.